The source of this T cell receptor (beta chain) is a study of tumor-infiltrating lymphocytes in primary liver carcinoma. Study background: Stage T1-T3 N0M0 tumors spanned about 4.2 to 10 cm. Study-wide points: A significantly higher top-250-clone fraction was found in tumors than in blood (p = 0.039).

Germline DNA was extracted too, while blood RNA derived from unsorted whole blood. Chronic HBV infection was present in the patients, who were treatment-naive. About this clonotype itself: Antigen: not known. Since a much larger clone is just one base distant, this may be a read error. A read error is likely, as this CDR3 ends without the conserved phenylalanine or tryptophan.

Starting from 500 ng of total RNA, TCR beta cDNA was produced with a primer in the constant region. Sequencing libraries for TCR beta derived from three nested multiplex PCR rounds that used slightly modified ARM-PCR. Rounds one and two of PCR, each of around 9 cycles, were primed with TRBV1-TRBV30 forward primers and a C-beta reverse primer. TCRdb itself ran the multiplex PCR reads through MiXCR, one entry per CDR3 protein. The sample includes fewer than 350,000 distinct CDR3 sequences, 65% of them seen just once. V dropped 11 bases and J dropped 0; count of bases not matched to a gene: 13. Per germline, CDR1 MNHEY and CDR2 SVGAGI. The CDR3 totals 16 residues.

Sequences were obtained from peripheral blood. This chain uses TRBV6-5 with TRBJ2-1; 7 bases line up with TRBD2. This clonotype originated in a man aged 35-49 years with primary liver carcinoma and hepatitis B virus infection. CDR3 bases: TGTGCCCGAAGAGATAGCGGGCAGAGCTCCTACAATGAGCAGTTCTCC. Its protein product is CARRDSGQSSYNEQFS.